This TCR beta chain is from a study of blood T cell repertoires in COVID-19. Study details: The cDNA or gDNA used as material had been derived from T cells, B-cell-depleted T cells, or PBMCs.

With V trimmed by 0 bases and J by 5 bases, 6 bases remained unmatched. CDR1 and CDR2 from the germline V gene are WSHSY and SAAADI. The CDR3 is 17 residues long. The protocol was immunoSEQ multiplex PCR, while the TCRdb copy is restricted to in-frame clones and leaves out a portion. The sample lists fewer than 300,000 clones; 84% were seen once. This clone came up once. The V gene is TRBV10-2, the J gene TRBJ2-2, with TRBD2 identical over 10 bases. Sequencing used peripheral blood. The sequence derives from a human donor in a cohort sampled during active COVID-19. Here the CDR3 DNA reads TGCGCCAGCAGTGAGTCGGGCTTAGCGGGAGGTACCGGGGAGCTGTTTTTT. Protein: CASSESGLAGGTGELFF.